The present T cell receptor beta chain was sequenced within a study of blood T cell repertoires in COVID-19. The wider study: Acute and convalescent COVID-19 samples came from the United States, Italy and Spain. T cells, B-cell-depleted T cells, or PBMCs supplied cDNA or gDNA.

Authors' data handling: Quantification of nucleated cells was approximated via reference gene primer amplification. Clones were sequenced by immunoSEQ multiplex PCR, and TCRdb holds only the in-frame ones, with some missing. D and trimming come from the DNA, and the V and J calls and clone size come from that table. The table records some 100,000 clones, 83% of them present only once. The V gene's germline CDR1 is MNHNS and CDR2 SASEGT. The V gene lost 3 bases and the J gene lost 12 bases, with 15 bases spanning the gap. The CDR3 is made up of 12 amino acids. Sample: peripheral blood. The receptor was derived from a woman aged 60-70 years with acute or convalescent COVID-19. This chain joins TRBV6-1 and TRBJ2-7; tentative D call: TRBD1 (5 bases). The CDR3 DNA is TGTGCCAGCAGTGAGCAGACAGCCACGAGGTACTTC. Translation: CASSEQTATRYF.